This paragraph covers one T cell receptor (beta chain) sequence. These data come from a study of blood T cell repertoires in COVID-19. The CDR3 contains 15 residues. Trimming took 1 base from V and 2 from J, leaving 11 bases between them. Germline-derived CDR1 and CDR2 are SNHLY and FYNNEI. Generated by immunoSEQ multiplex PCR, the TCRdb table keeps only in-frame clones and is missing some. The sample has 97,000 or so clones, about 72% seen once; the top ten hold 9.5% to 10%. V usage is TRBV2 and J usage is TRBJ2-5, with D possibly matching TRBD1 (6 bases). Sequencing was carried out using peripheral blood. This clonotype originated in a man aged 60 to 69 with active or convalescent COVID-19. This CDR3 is CASSEVGTQQETQYF. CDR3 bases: TGTGCCAGCAGTGAAGTTGGGACACAACAAGAGACCCAGTACTTC.